Here is one T cell receptor (beta chain) with its context. Its target is not known. These data belong to a study of shared clonotypes between healthy human individuals. Study conclusions and caveats: The sole specimen, blood, was sampled, and tissue repertoires likely differ.

The CDR3 spans 15 residues. The V gene's germline CDR1 is KGHSH and CDR2 LQKENI. V was cut by 3 bases and J by 0 bases, with 11 bases left in between. Profiled with immunoSEQ multiplex PCR; TCRdb holds only in-frame clones, not every one. Of some 2.4 million clones in the sample, over 85% were seen once. This receptor was obtained from a man younger than 35 in good health. Some clones in this sample may be carry-over from other donors' samples. The source material was naive CD4+ T cells from PBMCs. Sample subset: CD45RA+ positively selected. The chain joins TRBV18 to TRBJ1-1; D perhaps matches TRBD1 (5 bases). The CDR3 is CASSPTAGMNTEAFF. The DNA for the CDR3 is TGTGCCAGCTCACCCACGGCAGGGATGAACACTGAAGCTTTCTTT. The full variable domain, with the rest looked up from reference TRBV18 and TRBJ1-1, is NAGVMQNPRHLVRRRGQEARLRCSPMKGHSHVYWYRQLPEEGLKFMVYLQKENIIDESGMPKERFSAEFPKEGPSILRIQQVVRGDSAAYFCASSPTAGMNTEAFFGQGTRLTVV.